This T cell receptor beta chain was documented in a study of blood T cell repertoires in COVID-19. With V trimmed by 8 bases and J by 0 bases, 14 bases remained unmatched. This CDR3 is 18 amino acids long. CDR1 and CDR2 from the germline V gene are SNHLY and FYNNEI. Original methodology: Amplification with reference gene primers provided the estimates of nucleated cell counts. Sequencing was performed with immunoSEQ multiplex PCR; in TCRdb, only in-frame clones are kept and a portion is missing. V, J and clone size are those of that table, while D and trimming were read from the DNA. The sample has a few hundred thousand clones, over 75% seen once; the top ten hold roughly 3%.

Sequencing was done on a sample of PBMCs or T cells enriched from blood (not recorded which). V usage is TRBV2 and J usage is TRBJ1-3, with 9 bases fitting TRBD1. This TCR derives from a woman in her late teens or twenties in a cohort exposed to, infected with or recovered from COVID-19 (not recorded which). The CDR3 protein is CASHRDRAPTHSGNTIYF. The CDR3 DNA reads as TGTGCCAGCCACCGGGACAGGGCCCCGACCCACTCTGGAAACACCATATATTTT. The full variable domain, in which reference TRBV2 and TRBJ1-3 provide the parts outside the CDR3, is EPEVTQTPSHQVTQMGQEVILRCVPISNHLYFYWYRQILGQKVEFLVSFYNNEISEKSEIFDDQFSVERPDGSNFTLKIRSTKLEDSAMYFCASHRDRAPTHSGNTIYFGEGSWLTVV.